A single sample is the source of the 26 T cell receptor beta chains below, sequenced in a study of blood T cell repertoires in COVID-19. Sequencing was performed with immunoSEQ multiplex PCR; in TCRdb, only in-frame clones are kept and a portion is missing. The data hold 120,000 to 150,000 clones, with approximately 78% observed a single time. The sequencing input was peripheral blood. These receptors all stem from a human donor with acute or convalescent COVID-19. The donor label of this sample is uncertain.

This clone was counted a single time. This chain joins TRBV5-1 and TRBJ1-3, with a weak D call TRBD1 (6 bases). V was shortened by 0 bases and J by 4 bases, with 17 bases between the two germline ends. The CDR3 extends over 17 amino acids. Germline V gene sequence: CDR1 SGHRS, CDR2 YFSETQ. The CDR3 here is CASSLGSPGQLGNTIYF. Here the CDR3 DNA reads TGCGCCAGCAGCTTGGGCTCTCCGGGACAATTAGGAAACACCATATATTTT.

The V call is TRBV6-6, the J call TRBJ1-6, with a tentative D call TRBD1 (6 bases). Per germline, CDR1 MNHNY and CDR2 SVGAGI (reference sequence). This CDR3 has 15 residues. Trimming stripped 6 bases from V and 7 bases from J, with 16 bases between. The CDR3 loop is CASRPPGQTNSPLHF. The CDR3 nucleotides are TGTGCCAGCAGACCCCCCGGACAGACCAATTCACCCCTCCACTTT.

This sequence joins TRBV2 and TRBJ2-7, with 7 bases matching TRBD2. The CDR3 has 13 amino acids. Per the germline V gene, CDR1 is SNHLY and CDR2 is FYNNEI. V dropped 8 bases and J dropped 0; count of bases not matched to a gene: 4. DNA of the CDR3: TGTGCCAGCCGCGGGGGACCCTCCTACGAGCAGTACTTC. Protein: CASRGGPSYEQYF.

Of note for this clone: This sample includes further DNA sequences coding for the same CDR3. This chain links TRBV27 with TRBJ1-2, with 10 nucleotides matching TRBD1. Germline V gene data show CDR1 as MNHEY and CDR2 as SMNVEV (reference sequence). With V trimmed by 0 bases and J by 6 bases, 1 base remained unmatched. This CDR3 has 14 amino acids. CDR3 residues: CASSLSGQGNGYTF. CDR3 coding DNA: TGTGCCAGCAGTTTATCGGGACAGGGGAATGGCTACACCTTC.

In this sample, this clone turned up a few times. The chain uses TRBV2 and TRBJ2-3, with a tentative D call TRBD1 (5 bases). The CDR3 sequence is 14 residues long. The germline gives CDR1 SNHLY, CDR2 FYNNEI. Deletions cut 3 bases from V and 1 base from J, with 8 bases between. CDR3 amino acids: CASSDSRGTDTQYF. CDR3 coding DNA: TGTGCCAGCAGTGATAGCAGGGGCACAGATACGCAGTATTTT.

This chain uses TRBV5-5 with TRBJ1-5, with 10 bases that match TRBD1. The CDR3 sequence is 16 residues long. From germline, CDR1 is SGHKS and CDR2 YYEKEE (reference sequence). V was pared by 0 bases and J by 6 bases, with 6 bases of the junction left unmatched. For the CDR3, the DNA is TGTGCCAGCAGCTTGGCCGGGACAGGGGATCGTCAGCCCCAGCATTTT. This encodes CASSLAGTGDRQPQHF.

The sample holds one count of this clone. The DNA for the CDR3 is TGTGCCAGTAGTATAGCCGGGACAGGGGTTCGATCACCCCTCCACTTT. Amino acid sequence: CASSIAGTGVRSPLHF. The V gene is TRBV19, the J gene TRBJ1-6, with 10 bases that match TRBD1. Germline V CDR1 and CDR2: LNHDA, SQIVND (reference sequence). Unmatched junction bases numbered 7, after V lost 1 base and J lost 10 bases. The CDR3 has 16 amino acids.

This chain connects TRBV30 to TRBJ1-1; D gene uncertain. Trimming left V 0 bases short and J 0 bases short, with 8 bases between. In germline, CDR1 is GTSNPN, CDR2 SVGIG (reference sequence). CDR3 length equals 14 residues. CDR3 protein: CAWSVGGLNTEAFF. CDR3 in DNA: TGTGCCTGGAGTGTAGGAGGGCTGAACACTGAAGCTTTCTTT.

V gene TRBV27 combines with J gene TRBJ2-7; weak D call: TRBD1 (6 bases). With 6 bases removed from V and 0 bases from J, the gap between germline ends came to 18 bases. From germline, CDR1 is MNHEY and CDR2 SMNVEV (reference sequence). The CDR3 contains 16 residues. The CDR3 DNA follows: TGTGCCAGCAGGAGGGCCGGGACATCAGGCTCCTACGAGCAGTACTTC. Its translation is CASRRAGTSGSYEQYF.

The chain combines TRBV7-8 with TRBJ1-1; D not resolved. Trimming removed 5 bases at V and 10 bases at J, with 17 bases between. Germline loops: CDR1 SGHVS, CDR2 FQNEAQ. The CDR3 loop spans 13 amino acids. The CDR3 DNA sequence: TGTGCCAGCAGCAAAAACGACTTTGGTGGAGCTTTCTTT. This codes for CASSKNDFGGAFF.

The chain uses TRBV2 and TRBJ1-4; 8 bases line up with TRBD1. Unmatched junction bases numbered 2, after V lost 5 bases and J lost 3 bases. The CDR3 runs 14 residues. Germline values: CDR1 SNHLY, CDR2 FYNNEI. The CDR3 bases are TGTGCCAGCAGTCCGGACAGGGCTAATGAAAAACTGTTTTTT. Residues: CASSPDRANEKLFF.

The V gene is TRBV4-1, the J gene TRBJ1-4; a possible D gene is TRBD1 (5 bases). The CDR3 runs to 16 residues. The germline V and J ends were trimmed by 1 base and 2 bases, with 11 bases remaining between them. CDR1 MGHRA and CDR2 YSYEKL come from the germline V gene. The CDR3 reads CASSQVPRATNEKLFF. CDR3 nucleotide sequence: TGCGCCAGCAGCCAAGTCCCCAGGGCGACTAATGAAAAACTGTTTTTT.

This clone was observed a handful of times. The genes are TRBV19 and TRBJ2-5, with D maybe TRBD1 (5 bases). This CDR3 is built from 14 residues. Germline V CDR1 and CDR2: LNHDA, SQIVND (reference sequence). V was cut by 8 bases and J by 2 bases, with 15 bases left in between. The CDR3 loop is CASGAGNLQETQYF. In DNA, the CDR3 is TGTGCCAGTGGGGCAGGGAACTTACAAGAGACCCAGTACTTC.

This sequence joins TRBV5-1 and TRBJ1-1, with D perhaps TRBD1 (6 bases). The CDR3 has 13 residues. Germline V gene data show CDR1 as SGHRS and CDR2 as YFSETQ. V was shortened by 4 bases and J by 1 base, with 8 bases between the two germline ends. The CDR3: CASSQGQNTEAFF. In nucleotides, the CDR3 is TGCGCCAGCAGCCAGGGACAGAACACTGAAGCTTTCTTT.

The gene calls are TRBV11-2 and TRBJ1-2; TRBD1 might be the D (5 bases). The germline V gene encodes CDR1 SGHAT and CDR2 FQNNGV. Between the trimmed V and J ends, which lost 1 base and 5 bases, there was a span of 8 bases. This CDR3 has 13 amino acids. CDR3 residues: CASSLGGRYGYTF. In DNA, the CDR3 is TGTGCCAGCAGCTTAGGGGGCCGGTATGGCTACACCTTC.

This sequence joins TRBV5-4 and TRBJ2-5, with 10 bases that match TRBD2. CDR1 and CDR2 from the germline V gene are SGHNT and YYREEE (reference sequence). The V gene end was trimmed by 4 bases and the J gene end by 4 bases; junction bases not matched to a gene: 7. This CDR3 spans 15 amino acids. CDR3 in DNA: TGTGCCAGCAGCGAGGAGCGGGGGGGCGCAGAGACCCAGTACTTC. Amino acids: CASSEERGGAETQYF.

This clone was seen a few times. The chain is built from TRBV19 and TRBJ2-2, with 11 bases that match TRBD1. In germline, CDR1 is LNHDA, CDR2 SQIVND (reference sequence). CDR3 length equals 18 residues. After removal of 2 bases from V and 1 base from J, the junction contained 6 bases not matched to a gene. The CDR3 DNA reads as TGTGCCAGTAGTATACTTGGACAGGGGGCAAAGAACACCGGGGAGCTGTTTTTT. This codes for CASSILGQGAKNTGELFF.

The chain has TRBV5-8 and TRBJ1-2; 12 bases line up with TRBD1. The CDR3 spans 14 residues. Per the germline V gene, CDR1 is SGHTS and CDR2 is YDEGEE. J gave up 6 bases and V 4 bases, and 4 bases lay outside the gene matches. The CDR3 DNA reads TGTGCCAGCAGCCTCCGGGACAGGGGGCATGGCTACACCTTC. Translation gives CASSLRDRGHGYTF.

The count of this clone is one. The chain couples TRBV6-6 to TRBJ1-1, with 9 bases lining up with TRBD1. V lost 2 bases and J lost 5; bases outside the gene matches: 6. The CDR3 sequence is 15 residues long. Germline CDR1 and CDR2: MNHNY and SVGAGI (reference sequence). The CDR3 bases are TGTGCCAGCAGTTACCCCTCGGACAGGGGAACTGAAGCTTTCTTT. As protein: CASSYPSDRGTEAFF.

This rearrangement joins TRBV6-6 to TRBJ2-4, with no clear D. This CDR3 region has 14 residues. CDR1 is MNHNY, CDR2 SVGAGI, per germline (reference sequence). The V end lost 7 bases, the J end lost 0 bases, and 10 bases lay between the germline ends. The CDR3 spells CASTRGLAKNIQYF. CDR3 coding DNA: TGTGCCAGCACTCGCGGTCTAGCCAAAAACATTCAGTACTTC.

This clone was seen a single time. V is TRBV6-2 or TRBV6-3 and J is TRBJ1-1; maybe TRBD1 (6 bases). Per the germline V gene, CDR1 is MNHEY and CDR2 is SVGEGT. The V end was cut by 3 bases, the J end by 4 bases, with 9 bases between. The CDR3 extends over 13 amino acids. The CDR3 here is CASSYTGSTEAFF. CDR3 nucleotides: TGTGCCAGCAGTTATACAGGGAGCACTGAAGCTTTCTTT.

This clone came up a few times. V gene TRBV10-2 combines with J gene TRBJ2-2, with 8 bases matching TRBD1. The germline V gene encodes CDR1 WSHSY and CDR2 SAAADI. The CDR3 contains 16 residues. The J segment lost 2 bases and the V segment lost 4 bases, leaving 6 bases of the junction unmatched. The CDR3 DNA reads TGCGCCAGCAGTGGGTTACAGGGGGAAAACACCGGGGAGCTGTTTTTT. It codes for CASSGLQGENTGELFF.

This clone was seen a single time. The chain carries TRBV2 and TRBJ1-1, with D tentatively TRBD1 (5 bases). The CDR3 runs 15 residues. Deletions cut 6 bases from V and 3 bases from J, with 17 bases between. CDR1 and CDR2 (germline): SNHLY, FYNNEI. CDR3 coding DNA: TGTGCCAGCAGGCCTCTCGGCGGGACGTACACTGAAGCTTTCTTT. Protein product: CASRPLGGTYTEAFF.

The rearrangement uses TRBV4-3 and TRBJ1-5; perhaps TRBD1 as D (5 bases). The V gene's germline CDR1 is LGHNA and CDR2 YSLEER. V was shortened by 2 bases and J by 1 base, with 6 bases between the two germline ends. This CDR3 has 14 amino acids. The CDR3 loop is CASSQQGSNQPQHF. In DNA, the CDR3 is TGCGCCAGCAGCCAACAGGGAAGCAATCAGCCCCAGCATTTT.

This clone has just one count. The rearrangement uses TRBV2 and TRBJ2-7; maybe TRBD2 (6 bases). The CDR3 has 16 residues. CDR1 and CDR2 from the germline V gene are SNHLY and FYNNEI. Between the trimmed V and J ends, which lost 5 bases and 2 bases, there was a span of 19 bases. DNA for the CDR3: TGTGCCAGCAGTTTAACCGAATGGACGGGAGCCTACGAGCAGTACTTC. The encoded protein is CASSLTEWTGAYEQYF.

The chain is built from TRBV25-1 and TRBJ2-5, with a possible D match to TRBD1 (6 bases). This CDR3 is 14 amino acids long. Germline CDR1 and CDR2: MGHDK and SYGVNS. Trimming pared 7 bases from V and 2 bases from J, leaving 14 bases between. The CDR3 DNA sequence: TGTGCCAGCAAGTCCCGAGGGGGTCAAGAGACCCAGTACTTC. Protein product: CASKSRGGQETQYF.